A selection of T cell receptor beta chains follows, all from one sample in a study of regulatory T cells in long-lasting Graves disease. A single record per CDR3 protein comes from TCRdb applying MiXCR to the multiplex PCR reads. Among roughly 610,000 distinct CDR3 sequences listed, 15% to 20% were seen once. The data also belong to a second study, concerning T cells in Graves' hyperthyroidism and ophthalmopathy.

Sequencing used peripheral blood mononuclear cells (PBMCs), obtained at new diagnosis, from a patient treated with antithyroid drugs. The receptor source for this set is a young man with Graves disease. CDR3s include the opening cysteine and the closing phenylalanine or tryptophan. D genes are given only for firm matches. Clone size is given for some rows only: seen once, a few or many times, or a class if the clone is expanded.

clone_size,cdr3_length,d_call,v_call,j_call,cdr3_nt,cdr3_aa
few,12,.,TRBV20-1,TRBJ1-2,TGCAGTGCTAGAGTGGCACCAGGAGGCTACACCTTC,CSARVAPGGYTF
.,14,.,TRBV19,TRBJ2-2,TGTGCCAGTAGTATAATGGGGAACACCGGGGAGCTGTTTTTT,CASSIMGNTGELFF
few,16,.,TRBV11-2,TRBJ1-6,TGTGCCAGCAGCTTAGGAGACTGGAAAAATAATTCACCCCTCCACTTT,CASSLGDWKNNSPLHF
many,15,TRBD2,TRBV13,TRBJ2-7,TGTGCCAGCAGCTTAAGGGTAGCGGGATTCTACGAGCAGTACTTC,CASSLRVAGFYEQYF
.,14,TRBD1,TRBV29-1,TRBJ2-7,TGCAGCGTTGAAGAAAACGGACAGGGGCTTAAGCAGTACTTC,CSVEENGQGLKQYF
.,17,.,TRBV5-6,TRBJ1-2,TGTGCCAGCAGCCACGGACAGATAAATTTAGCTAACTATGGCTACACCTTC,CASSHGQINLANYGYTF
.,18,.,TRBV3-1,TRBJ2-1,TGTGCCAGCAGCCAATTGGGCAGGGGAAAAGGGGCCTACAATGAGCAGTTCTTC,CASSQLGRGKGAYNEQFF
many,15,TRBD1,TRBV28,TRBJ1-1,TGTGCCAGCAGTCCTGACAGGGATATGGCCACTGAAGCTTTCTTT,CASSPDRDMATEAFF
few,13,.,TRBV13,TRBJ1-1,TGTGCCAGCAGCCCCGTTTTGAACACTGAAGCTTTCTTT,CASSPVLNTEAFF
few,12,.,TRBV5-1,TRBJ2-1,TGCGCCAGCAGCTTGGCGGGGAATTCGCAGTTCTTC,CASSLAGNSQFF
.,15,TRBD1,TRBV25-1,TRBJ1-1,TGTGCCAGCAGCGGACAGGGTTGGAGGGACACTGAAGCTTTCTTT,CASSGQGWRDTEAFF
many,16,.,TRBV6-2/TRBV6-3,TRBJ2-7,TGTGCCAGCAGTTACGGGGGGAGGAACGCCCGCCACGAGCAGTACTTC,CASSYGGRNARHEQYF
many,15,TRBD2,TRBV20-1,TRBJ2-7,TGCAGTGCTAGAGAGAGCGAAGGACTAGCCTACGAGCAGTACTTC,CSARESEGLAYEQYF
.,13,.,TRBV28,TRBJ1-1,TGTGCCAGCAGTGAGGGGGGGCGGACTGAAGCTTTCTTT,CASSEGGRTEAFF
.,13,.,TRBV5-6,TRBJ2-7,TGTGCCAGCAGCCCCTTAACCTCGGACGAGCAGTACTTC,CASSPLTSDEQYF
.,17,.,TRBV5-6,TRBJ2-6,TGTGCCAGCAGCCCCGGACACCTACCCTCAGGGGCCAACGTCCTGACTTTC,CASSPGHLPSGANVLTF
many,12,.,TRBV7-9,TRBJ2-7,TGTGCCAGCAGTCTCAGGGTTTACGAGCAGTACTTC,CASSLRVYEQYF
many,12,.,TRBV30,TRBJ1-1,TGTGCCTGGAACGCGGGGAACACTGAAGCTTTCTTT,CAWNAGNTEAFF
many,15,.,TRBV28,TRBJ2-1,TGTGCCACCCACCCCCGACTAGAAGTAGGCTATGAGCAGTTCTTC,CATHPRLEVGYEQFF
.,14,.,TRBV10-3,TRBJ2-7,TGTGCCATCAGTGAGGCCGACACAGCCTACGAGCAGTACTTC,CAISEADTAYEQYF
few,14,TRBD1,TRBV6-2/TRBV6-3,TRBJ2-2,TGTGCCAGCCAAAGACAGGGGGACACCGGGGAGCTGTTTTTT,CASQRQGDTGELFF
.,17,TRBD1,TRBV27,TRBJ2-7,TGTGCCAGCAGTTTTACCCCTACAGGGGGCAGCTCCTACGAGCAGTACTTC,CASSFTPTGGSSYEQYF
many,15,.,TRBV4-1,TRBJ2-7,TGCGCCAGCAGCCAAGACCATGCTAGCTCCTACGAGCAGTACTTC,CASSQDHASSYEQYF
many,14,.,TRBV30,TRBJ1-1,TGTGCCTGGACCGAGGGGGTCATGAACACTGAAGCTTTCTTT,CAWTEGVMNTEAFF
many,14,TRBD1,TRBV5-1,TRBJ1-2,TGCGCCAGCAGCTTGGAAGTCAGGGGGAAAGGCTACACCTTC,CASSLEVRGKGYTF
many,16,.,TRBV20-1,TRBJ1-1,TGCAGTGCTAGAGATAGTGGGAGGGGGATGAACACTGAAGCTTTCTTT,CSARDSGRGMNTEAFF
few,13,.,TRBV20-1,TRBJ2-1,TGCAGTGCCGAGGGGCGTCTAGCGTGGGAGCAGTTCTTC,CSAEGRLAWEQFF
few,14,.,TRBV20-1,TRBJ2-4,TGCAGTGCGAAGGACATCCTAGCCAAAAACATTCAGTACTTC,CSAKDILAKNIQYF
.,15,.,TRBV29-1,TRBJ2-7,TGCAGCGTTGAGAACCGACAGGGACTATCCTACGAGCAGTACTTC,CSVENRQGLSYEQYF
many,14,.,TRBV28,TRBJ2-5,TGTGCCAGCAGTCTAAAGGGGGTTAGGAAGACCCAGTACTTC,CASSLKGVRKTQYF
.,15,.,TRBV12-3/TRBV12-4,TRBJ2-2,TGTGCCAGCAGTTCCTTTAGGCAGGGGAACGGGGAGCTGTTTTTT,CASSSFRQGNGELFF
many,13,.,TRBV13,TRBJ2-7,TGTGCCAGCCAGAAGGGCGGCCCCTACGAGCAGTACTTC,CASQKGGPYEQYF
once,16,.,TRBV20-1,TRBJ2-7,TGCAGTGCTAGATATTCCGGGGACTTTTGGCTCCTCGAGCAGTACTTC,CSARYSGDFWLLEQYF
many,14,TRBD1,TRBV27,TRBJ2-7,TGTGCCAGCAGTGAACACAGGGGGCCCTACGAGCAGTACTTC,CASSEHRGPYEQYF
few,12,.,TRBV24-1,TRBJ2-2,TGTGCCACCAGTCTAGACACCGGGGAGCTGTTTTTT,CATSLDTGELFF
few,18,.,TRBV11-2,TRBJ2-2,TGTGCCAGCAGCTTAGGAACAGAAGGGCTAGGATACCCCGGGGAGCTGTTTTTT,CASSLGTEGLGYPGELFF
few,13,TRBD1,TRBV7-3,TRBJ1-2,TGTGCCAGCAGTCACGGGACAGGGAACGGCTACACCTTC,CASSHGTGNGYTF